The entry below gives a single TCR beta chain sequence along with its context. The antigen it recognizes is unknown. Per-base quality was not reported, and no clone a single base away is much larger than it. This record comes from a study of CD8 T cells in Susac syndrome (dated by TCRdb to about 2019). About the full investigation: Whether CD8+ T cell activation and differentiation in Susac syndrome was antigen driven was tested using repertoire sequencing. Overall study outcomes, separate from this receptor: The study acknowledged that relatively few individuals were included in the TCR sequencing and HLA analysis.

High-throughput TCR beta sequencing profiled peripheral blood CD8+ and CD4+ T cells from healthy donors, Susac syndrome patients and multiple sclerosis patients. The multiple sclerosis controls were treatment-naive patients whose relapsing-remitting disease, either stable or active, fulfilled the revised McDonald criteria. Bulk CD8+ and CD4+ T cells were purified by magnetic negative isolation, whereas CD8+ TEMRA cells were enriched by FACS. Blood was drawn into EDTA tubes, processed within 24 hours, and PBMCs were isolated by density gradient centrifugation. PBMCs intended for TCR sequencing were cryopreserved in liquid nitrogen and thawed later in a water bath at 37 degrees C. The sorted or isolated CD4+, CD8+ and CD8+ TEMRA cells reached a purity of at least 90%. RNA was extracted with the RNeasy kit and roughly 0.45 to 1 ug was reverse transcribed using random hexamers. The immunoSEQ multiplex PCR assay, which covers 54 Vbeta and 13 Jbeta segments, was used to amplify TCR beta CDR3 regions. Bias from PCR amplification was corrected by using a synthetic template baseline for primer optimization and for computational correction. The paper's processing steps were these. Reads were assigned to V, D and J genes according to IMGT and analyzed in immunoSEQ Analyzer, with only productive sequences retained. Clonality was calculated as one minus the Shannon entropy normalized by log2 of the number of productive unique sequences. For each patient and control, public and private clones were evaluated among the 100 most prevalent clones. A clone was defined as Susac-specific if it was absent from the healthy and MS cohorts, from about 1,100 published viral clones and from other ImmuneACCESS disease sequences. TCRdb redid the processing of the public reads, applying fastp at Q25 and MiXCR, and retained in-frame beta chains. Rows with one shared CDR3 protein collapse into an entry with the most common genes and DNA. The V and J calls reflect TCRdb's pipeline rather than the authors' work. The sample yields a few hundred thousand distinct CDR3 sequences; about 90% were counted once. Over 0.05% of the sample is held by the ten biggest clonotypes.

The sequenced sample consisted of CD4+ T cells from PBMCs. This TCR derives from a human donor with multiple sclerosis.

The DNA sequence reads TGCAGTCCTAAGGGGGACAGAGGCACTGAAGCTTTCTTT. Its amino acids are CSPKGDRGTEAFF. The chain joins TRBV20-1 to TRBJ1-1; 7 bases in the junction line up with TRBD1. The CDR3 numbers 13 residues from cysteine through phenylalanine. Here the CDR3 DNA is all that survives: 39 bases in frame from base 1. Germline trimming amounts to 8 bases on V and 4 bases on J, with 10 as the count of junction bases outside the gene matches. The germline V gene (reference sequence) yields DFQATT for CDR1 and SNEGSKA for CDR2.